Detailed here is one T cell receptor beta chain. Antigen specificity is unknown. These data come from a study of T cell repertoires in cytomegalovirus infection. Each CDR3 protein is one row after TCRdb ran MiXCR on the reads. Altogether 750,000 to 950,000 distinct CDR3 sequences are present, under 35% being singletons, with the ten largest covering about an eighth. CDR3 size: 16 residues. CDR1 and CDR2 from the germline V gene are SGHVS and FQNEAQ. V gave up 7 bases and J gave up 0 bases, with 16 bases separating them. The sequence was obtained from a human donor in good health (CMV status not recorded). Some clones in this sample may be carry-over from other donors' samples. The specimen comprised cultured CD8+ T cells from PBMCs, sampled from culture after CMV antigen stimulation. This rearrangement joins TRBV7-8 to TRBJ1-3; D is possibly TRBD1 (5 bases). CDR3 protein: CASTKGAARSGNTIYF. CDR3 nucleotides: TGTGCCAGCACCAAAGGGGCCGCCCGCTCTGGAAACACCATATATTTT.